This entry concerns a single T cell receptor beta chain. Its antigen specificity is not known. Per-base qualities were not stored, and no clone one base away is much larger. Between the V and J ends, shortened by 2 bases and 9 bases respectively, the junction contains 7 bases. Taken from cysteine to phenylalanine, the CDR3 has 10 residues. CDR3 DNA is the only sequence kept; it has 30 bases, read in frame from the first base. Via the germline V gene, CDR1 is SQVTM and CDR2 ANQGSEA. This sample is part of a study of blood T cells in healthy people across ages (dated by TCRdb to about 2015). Regarding the complete study: In model experiments, roughly one uniquely barcoded TCR beta cDNA molecule per two T cells was captured by template switching. Using deep sequencing normalized with unique cDNA molecular identifiers, the study measured how TCR beta repertoire diversity changes with age. The donors were split into four age groups: young (average roughly 15 years), middle-aged (around 37), aged (62) and long-lived (82). To avoid experimental bias, donors of different ages were distributed randomly across sequencing lanes. For two donors (one aged 18 to 29 and one aged 80 or older), the study analyzed two additional independent replicas of 1 million unique cDNA reads from the same blood draw.

Study-wide conclusions, independent of this receptor: There was a strong correlation between observed TCR beta diversity and the percentage of naive T cells measured by flow cytometry. The CMV infection status of donors was not known, potentially confounding age-related changes in expanded clonotypes. Because profiling used bulk unsorted PBMCs, naive and antigen-experienced compartments could not be compared conclusively. The long-lived group showed more naive CD4+ T cells, fewer expanded clones and increased TCR diversity than the aged group, suggesting age selection. Total diversity estimates from one million sequenced T cells were considered lower bounds and underestimates. As age increased, observed TCR beta diversity per million T cells dropped in a roughly linear way, and a significant reduction was already evident by age 40.

The 39 donors, aged about 6 to 100 years, were systemically healthy Caucasian individuals from Russia. Each donor gave approximately 10 milliliters of peripheral blood, collected into EDTA-treated Vacutainer tubes. Ficoll-Paque density-gradient centrifugation was used to isolate PBMCs, with at least 6.5 million obtained per sample. Total RNA, at least 6 micrograms per sample, was extracted from PBMCs with Trizol reagent. For every donor, an aliquot of PBMCs went through flow cytometry to measure the percentages of naive CD45RAhigh/CD27high T cells. Library generation was performed with 5' RACE. The listed sequencing device is Illumina HiSeq 2500. A second PCR of roughly 7 to 11 cycles was performed with a sample-barcoded 5' primer and a J-beta primer mix. A template-switch 5' adaptor carrying 12 random nucleotides introduced a unique molecular identifier onto each TCR beta cDNA molecule. Each sample yielded at least 3 million CDR3-containing paired-end reads. The Mint cDNA synthesis kit, primed by a TRBC-specific oligonucleotide, was used to synthesize first-strand cDNA from all RNA. Following uracil-DNA glycosylase treatment, a first 18-cycle PCR with universal primers M1SS and BC2_uni_R was performed on all cDNA. The original methods were these. Normalization of each sample was performed by random selection of 1 million high-quality reads, each carrying a distinct molecular identifier. Instead of being binned into consensus sequences, reads with shared molecular identifiers were discarded. MiTCR, run with a Q25 quality threshold and the strictest error-elimination algorithm, handled CDR3 identification, clonotype clustering and error correction. A nonparametric unseen species model with Euler transformation was used to estimate lower-bound total TCR beta diversity. The raw public reads went through TCRdb reprocessing: fastp at Q25, MiXCR clone calling, in-frame beta chains kept. For every CDR3 protein sequence, its rows merge into one entry that carries the most common genes and DNA. These V and J calls derive from TCRdb rather than the authors' analysis. Counted in this sample were about 1,800,000 distinct CDR3 sequences; 28% of them appeared once. 7% to 9% of the sample is taken by the ten largest.

Sample: blood. This receptor was identified in a woman in her twenties or thirties in good health. This chain joins TRBV29-1 to TRBJ1-2; TRBD1 is possibly the D segment (5 matching bases). The CDR3 sequence is CSVERDCYTF. The DNA sequence is given as TGCAGCGTTGAACGGGACTGCTACACCTTC.